A selection of T cell receptor beta chains follows, all from one sample in a study of cytomegalovirus exposure and HLA in healthy donors. The protocol was immunoSEQ multiplex PCR, while the TCRdb copy is restricted to in-frame clones and leaves out a portion. The table has 150,000 to 200,000 clones, around 85% seen once; the top ten hold 15% to 20%. The sequenced sample was PBMCs. These receptors were taken from a man aged 18 to 29 in good health and CMV-seropositive. Both conserved end residues are part of each CDR3. The D gene is left open where the match is weak. Where a row states a size, it is once, few, many or the class of an expanded clone; other rows omit it.

TRBV5-6	TRBD1	TRBJ2-1	NA	TGTGCCAGCACCCCTGGTTACAGGGGGCTTGACAATGAGCAGTTCTTC	CASTPGYRGLDNEQFF
TRBV7-3	TRBD2	TRBJ2-7	NA	TGTGCCAGCAGCTTACCTAAGCGGGGCTCCTACGAGCAGTACTTC	CASSLPKRGSYEQYF
TRBV7-6	NA	TRBJ2-7	NA	TGTGCCAGCAGCTTCCAGGGGTACGAGCAGTACTTC	CASSFQGYEQYF
TRBV11-2	NA	TRBJ1-2	NA	TGTGCCAGCAGCTCCACAGGTGAAGGTGGCTACACCTTC	CASSSTGEGGYTF
TRBV11-2	NA	TRBJ1-6	NA	TGTGCCAGCAGTCAGGGTAATTCACCCCTCCACTTT	CASSQGNSPLHF
TRBV7-2	NA	TRBJ2-2	few	TGTGCCAGCAGCCCTAGTGGCGCCCCCGGGGAGCTGTTTTTT	CASSPSGAPGELFF
TRBV5-4	TRBD2	TRBJ2-1	NA	TGTGCCAGCAGCTTGCTTCTAGCGGGGGGGCGTCGCAATGAGCAGTTCTTC	CASSLLLAGGRRNEQFF
TRBV7-7	TRBD1	TRBJ2-5	NA	TGTGCTAGCAGCCCCGGGGGACAGGGGGCTTTCGAGACCCAGTACTTC	CASSPGGQGAFETQYF
TRBV5-1	NA	TRBJ2-2	NA	TGCGCCAGCAGCTTAGAACTCCTTGACACCGGGGAGCTGTTTTTT	CASSLELLDTGELFF
TRBV27	TRBD1	TRBJ1-5	NA	TGTGCCAGCAGTTTATGGGGGACAGAGAATCAGCCCCAGCATTTT	CASSLWGTENQPQHF
TRBV6-5	NA	TRBJ1-4	NA	TGTGCCAGCAGTTACTCCCAGGAGGGTGAACTGTTTTTT	CASSYSQEGELFF
TRBV28	NA	TRBJ1-2	NA	TGTGCCAGCAGTTTGGGCGCCCTATACGATGGCTACACCTTC	CASSLGALYDGYTF
TRBV13	NA	TRBJ1-2	NA	TGTGCCAGCAGCTTATTAAACTTAGGGGACTCGGGGAACGGCTACACCTTC	CASSLLNLGDSGNGYTF
TRBV5-1	NA	TRBJ2-1	NA	TGCGCCAGCAGCTTGGGGAGGGACAATGAGCAGTTCTTC	CASSLGRDNEQFF
TRBV18	NA	TRBJ1-1	NA	TGTGCCAGCTCACCGGGCAGGGGAAATGAAGCTTTCTTT	CASSPGRGNEAFF
TRBV5-1	NA	TRBJ2-7	NA	TGCGCCAGCAAAGCTGGGGGCGGCTCCTACGAGCAGTACTTC	CASKAGGGSYEQYF
TRBV27	NA	TRBJ2-7	NA	TGTGCCAGCAGTTTAAAACGCCGGTTTGACGAGCAGTACTTC	CASSLKRRFDEQYF
TRBV29-1	NA	TRBJ2-1	NA	TGCAGCGTTGAAGTTATAGCCTGGGGAGATCGCTCCTACAATGAGCAGTTCTTC	CSVEVIAWGDRSYNEQFF
TRBV28	NA	TRBJ1-2	NA	TGTGCCAGCAGTTTATTCCGGCGGTCTGGCTACACCTTC	CASSLFRRSGYTF
TRBV9	NA	TRBJ2-7	NA	TGTGCCAGCAGCGTGGGGCGGGGTAACTACGAGCAGTACTTC	CASSVGRGNYEQYF
TRBV5-4	TRBD2	TRBJ2-7	NA	TGTGCCAGCAGCTCAGGGACTAGCGGTTTTTACGAGCAGTACTTC	CASSSGTSGFYEQYF
TRBV28	NA	TRBJ2-5	NA	TGTGCCAGCAGTTTAGGGGGGGCCCCAGGGATGACGGAGACCCAGTACTTC	CASSLGGAPGMTETQYF
TRBV5-1	NA	TRBJ1-2	NA	TGCGCCAGCAGCCCCGGACTTGGGGCACGGGAGATCTATGGCTACACCTTC	CASSPGLGAREIYGYTF
TRBV6-1	NA	TRBJ2-7	NA	TGTGCCAGCGCTTACGGGAACTACGAGCAGTACTTC	CASAYGNYEQYF
TRBV28	TRBD1	TRBJ1-1	NA	TGTGCCAGCATTTCCTACCGACAGGGGTCGAACACTGAAGCTTTCTTT	CASISYRQGSNTEAFF
TRBV27	TRBD2	TRBJ2-2	NA	TGTGCCAGCAGCCGCCTTTTAGCGGGAGAGGGTAGGACCGGGGAGCTGTTTTTT	CASSRLLAGEGRTGELFF
TRBV19	NA	TRBJ1-4	NA	TGTGCCAGTAGCTCGGGACTAGACTACGAGTACAATGAAAAACTGTTTTTT	CASSSGLDYEYNEKLFF
TRBV5-1	NA	TRBJ2-7	once	TGCGCCAGCAGCCCCCGGGACATTAACTACGAGCAGTACTTC	CASSPRDINYEQYF
TRBV30	NA	TRBJ1-2	NA	TGTGCCTGGAGTGTACGGGAGCTCTCCTATGGCTACACCTTC	CAWSVRELSYGYTF
TRBV5-6	TRBD2	TRBJ2-5	NA	TGTGCCAGCAAACGACTAGCGAGTCTTGAGACCCAGTACTTC	CASKRLASLETQYF
TRBV30	NA	TRBJ2-7	NA	TGTGCCTGGAGTGTAACAGGGTACGAGCAGTACTTC	CAWSVTGYEQYF
TRBV5-1	NA	TRBJ2-5	few	TGCGCCAGCAGCCCGAGCCCCCATGAGACCCAGTACTTC	CASSPSPHETQYF
TRBV18	TRBD1	TRBJ1-2	NA	TGTGCCAGCTCACCTTCCGGGACAGAGAATGGCTACACCTTC	CASSPSGTENGYTF